This TCR beta chain was observed in a study of T cells in localized non-small cell lung cancer (dated by TCRdb to between 2020 and 2021). Turning to the overall study: T cell repertoires of 200 to 250 early-stage NSCLC patients were analyzed, with tumors being compared against uninvolved tumor-adjacent lungs. All 250 or so NSCLC patients in the cohort were treatment-naive and had localized lung tumors that were resected. NSCLC patients had a mean age of roughly 66 years, and about 140 were male and about a hundred female. The paper as a whole reports these results and caveats: Because of the exploratory design, TCR variables were selected using unadjusted p-values without false-discovery rate correction. Uninvolved tumor-adjacent lung showed the highest T cell clonality, higher than tumor, which suggests more focused antigenic responses in the uninvolved tumor-adjacent lung. Longer overall survival was associated with higher blood T cell density, whereas shorter survival was associated with higher adjacent-lung clonality. A median of 57 of the top 100 tumor clones were detected in paired uninvolved adjacent lung, and some 30 of these tumor clones were also found among the top 100 clones of the paired uninvolved adjacent lung. Because multi-region sequencing of the tumors was not done, intratumor heterogeneity could not be ruled out.

CDR1 and CDR2 are drawn from the germline V gene (reference sequence): SEHNR, FQNEAQ. V is cut by 3 bases and J by 6 bases, and the space between the germline ends is 9 bases. Taken from cysteine to phenylalanine, the CDR3 has 14 residues. Just the 42-base CDR3 DNA is kept, in frame starting at base 1. At diagnosis, peripheral blood, uninvolved tumor-adjacent lung and tumor were collected and stored as a combination of fresh-frozen and FFPE material. Blood samples were analyzed as peripheral blood mononuclear cells for TCR repertoire profiling. With regard to this clone: Its antigen target is currently unknown. No qualities accompany the bases; no much larger clone lies one base away.

TCR beta CDR3 regions were sequenced from DNA using the immunoSEQ Assay. In the paper's pipeline: T cell density was computed as TCR beta template counts normalized to usable DNA estimated by amplifying housekeeping genes. Richness was estimated with the preseqR package, extrapolating to 400,000 templates for PBMC samples and 120,000 templates for tissue samples. Clonality was taken to be one minus Pielou's evenness. To identify tissue-enriched TCRs, differential abundance testing was run on productive amino-acid clonotypes with a minimum total count of 5 and an alpha of 0.1. The Jaccard Index and the Morisita Overlap Index were used to quantify repertoire overlap between compartments. GLIPH grouped TCR beta CDR3s together with public tetramer-defined viral CDR3s, and a viral motif had to include at least three viral sequences and also show V-gene enrichment. TCRdb obtained this table from immuneACCESS and retained in-frame rearrangements with V and J assigned. These tables miss some clones; where compared with another copy, unresolved V genes account for less than half of the shortfall, and the remainder is unexplained. V, J and clone size reflect that table, while D and trimming were determined from the DNA. This sample has roughly 70,000 clones in its table, and roughly nine tenths of those were observed once. The ten biggest clones cover less than 25% of the sample.

The rearranged segments are TRBV7-9 and TRBJ1-6; the D gene is perhaps TRBD1, on 5 matching bases. The sequence was obtained from a male donor aged 60 or older with stage III squamous cell lung carcinoma. Source: peripheral blood, taken before any cancer treatment. The CDR3 reads as follows: CASSFGRANSPLHF. The sequenced DNA is TGTGCCAGCAGCTTCGGCAGGGCTAATTCACCCCTCCACTTT.